A single sample is the source of the 15 T cell receptor beta chains below, sequenced in a study of blood T cell repertoires in COVID-19. Assay: immunoSEQ multiplex PCR; the TCRdb copy retains only in-frame clones and omits some. The sample carries tens of thousands of clones, over 70% recorded once. Input material: peripheral blood. These receptor sequences come from a man aged 45 to 65 with active or convalescent COVID-19.

By share, this clone counts as medium-sized. The gene calls are TRBV10-2 and TRBJ1-5; D is unclear. V was trimmed by 3 bases and J by 0 bases, leaving 6 bases between them. CDR3 size: 14 residues. CDR1 and CDR2 (germline): WSHSY, SAAADI. CDR3 sequence reads: CASSDSDSNQPQHF. The CDR3 nucleotides read TGCGCCAGCAGTGACAGCGATAGCAATCAGCCCCAGCATTTT.

The chain combines TRBV3-1 (or the pseudogene TRBV3-2) with TRBJ2-1; 10 bases match TRBD2. The V gene end was trimmed by 3 bases and the J gene end by 2 bases; junction bases not matched to a gene: 7. Per germline, CDR1 LGHDT and CDR2 YNNKEL (reference sequence). The CDR3 spans 17 residues. CDR3 amino acids: CASSHLAGDITYNEQFF. The DNA of the CDR3 is TGTGCCAGCAGCCACCTAGCGGGAGACATCACCTACAATGAGCAGTTCTTC.

The rearrangement joins TRBV4-1 to TRBJ1-5, with TRBD1 matching 7 bases. Looked up from germline, CDR1 is MGHRA and CDR2 is YSYEKL. CDR3 length equals 16 residues. Trimming cost V 1 base and J 7 bases; bases outside gene matches: 10. The DNA for the CDR3 is TGCGCCAGCAGCCAAGTTTTGGGCAGGGGGGACCAGCCCCAGCATTTT. Protein product: CASSQVLGRGDQPQHF.

The chain recombines TRBV7-9 with TRBJ1-4; the D gene is possibly TRBD1 (6 bases). Trimming removed 5 bases from V and 5 bases from J, with 12 bases in between. Germline V lookup: CDR1 SEHNR, CDR2 FQNEAQ (reference sequence). The CDR3 contains 14 residues. CDR3 bases: TGTGCCAGCAGCCCAGACAGGATCAATGAAAAACTGTTTTTT. It specifies CASSPDRINEKLFF.

This clone turned up a few times. The V call is TRBV5-1, the J call TRBJ2-5; 7 bases map to TRBD2. Per the germline V gene, CDR1 is SGHRS and CDR2 is YFSETQ. The CDR3 is made up of 14 amino acids. Trimming cost V 7 bases and J 5 bases; bases outside gene matches: 11. The DNA of the CDR3 is TGCGCCAGCTATTCCGGGAGGAGAGGGGAGACCCAGTACTTC. It encodes CASYSGRRGETQYF.

This clone turned up a few times. The chain has TRBV3-1 (or the pseudogene TRBV3-2) and TRBJ2-3; 11 bases are shared with TRBD2. Germline CDR1 is LGHDT and CDR2 is YNNKEL (reference sequence). Trimming removed 5 bases from V and 5 bases from J; junction bases left unmatched: 6. The CDR3 covers 15 residues. The CDR3 DNA is TGTGCCAGCAGCAAACTAGCGGGGGTGGGAGATACGCAGTATTTT. As protein: CASSKLAGVGDTQYF.

This clone was seen ten or more times. The rearrangement links TRBV10-1 to TRBJ2-7, with TRBD1 matching over 8 bases. The CDR3 has 15 amino acids. Germline values: CDR1 WNHNN, CDR2 SYGVQD (reference sequence). V dropped 2 bases and J dropped 3; count of bases not matched to a gene: 6. DNA for the CDR3: TGCGCCAGCAGTGAGGTACCGGGACAGGACTACGAGCAGTACTTC. Translating it yields CASSEVPGQDYEQYF.

This chain joins TRBV6-5 and TRBJ2-7; a possible D gene is TRBD2 (6 bases). The length of the CDR3 is 15 residues. V lost 5 bases and J 1 base, leaving 15 bases between the germline ends. Germline assignment: CDR1 MNHEY and CDR2 SVGAGI. The CDR3 region has the DNA TGTGCCAGCAGTAGGGAGGCAGGGTCTTCCTACGAGCAGTACTTC. It yields the protein CASSREAGSSYEQYF.

The chain uses TRBV3-1 (or the pseudogene TRBV3-2) and TRBJ2-2; 13 bases fit TRBD2. The CDR3 is 16 amino acids. The germline V gene encodes CDR1 LGHDT and CDR2 YNNKEL (reference sequence). Trimming cost V 2 bases and J 6 bases; bases outside gene matches: 3. The CDR3 coding sequence is TGTGCCAGCAGCCAAACTAGCGGGAGGGCCTCCGGGGAGCTGTTTTTT. As protein: CASSQTSGRASGELFF.

The chain employs TRBV24-1 and TRBJ1-5; D might be TRBD1 (5 bases). The germline gives CDR1 KGHDR, CDR2 SFDVKD. CDR3 length: 15 amino acids. Trimming pared 3 bases from V and 7 bases from J, leaving 15 bases between. The CDR3 region has the DNA TGTGCCACCAGTGATCCTCGACAGAACGGGCAGCCCCAGCATTTT. Protein product: CATSDPRQNGQPQHF.

The chain couples TRBV4-2 to TRBJ2-5; TRBD2 is a possible D gene (6 bases). V was trimmed by 3 bases and J by 4 bases, leaving 12 bases between them. CDR1 is LGHNA, CDR2 YNFKEQ, per germline. The CDR3 covers 14 residues. The CDR3 DNA reads as TGTGCCAGCAGCCACGGGAGTAGCAGAGAGACCCAGTACTTC. Its translation is CASSHGSSRETQYF.

The chain is built from TRBV15 and TRBJ2-2; the match to TRBD2 covers 11 bases. V gave up 4 bases and J gave up 3 bases; unmatched junction bases: 4. Looked up from germline, CDR1 is LNHNV and CDR2 is YYDKDF (reference sequence). This CDR3 spans 16 amino acids. This CDR3 is CATSIIAGGYTGELFF. The CDR3 DNA reads TGTGCCACCAGCATCATAGCGGGAGGGTACACCGGGGAGCTGTTTTTT.

The J gene is TRBJ2-5, the V gene TRBV7-6; D is possibly TRBD2 (6 bases). This CDR3 has 16 residues. V was pared by 2 bases and J by 1 base, with 14 bases between. Germline V lookup: CDR1 SGHVS, CDR2 FNYEAQ. CDR3 sequence: CASSLFGGRSQETQYF. DNA of the CDR3: TGTGCCAGCAGCTTATTTGGAGGGAGGAGCCAAGAGACCCAGTACTTC. Based on the CDR3 plus reference TRBV7-6 and TRBJ2-5, the full variable domain is GAGVSQSPRYKVTKRGQDVALRCDPISGHVSLYWYRQALGQGPEFLTYFNYEAQQDKSGLPNDRFSAERPEGSISTLTIQRTEQRDSAMYRCASSLFGGRSQETQYFGPGTRLLVL.

This clone was picked up one time. V usage is TRBV6-1 and J usage is TRBJ2-3; 11 nucleotides match TRBD2. V was pared by 0 bases and J by 1 base, with 0 bases of the junction left unmatched. The CDR3 consists of 16 residues. The germline V gene encodes CDR1 MNHNS and CDR2 SASEGT. This CDR3 is CASSEALAGGTDTQYF. The CDR3 nucleotides are TGTGCCAGCAGTGAAGCACTAGCGGGGGGCACAGATACGCAGTATTTT.

The CDR3 here is CASSFVRVGTNEKLFF. The CDR3 region has the DNA TGTGCCAGCAGTTTCGTGAGGGTAGGGACTAATGAAAAACTGTTTTTT. The chain employs TRBV28 and TRBJ1-4; no firm D call. The V end lost 3 bases, the J end lost 2 bases, and 13 bases lay between the germline ends. This CDR3 comprises 16 residues. Germline V gene sequence: CDR1 MDHEN, CDR2 SYDVKM. Filled out from reference TRBV28 and TRBJ1-4, the complete variable domain reads DVKVTQSSRYLVKRTGEKVFLECVQDMDHENMFWYRQDPGLGLRLIYFSYDVKMKEKGDIPEGYSVSREKKERFSLILESASTNQTSMYLCASSFVRVGTNEKLFFGSGTQLSVL.